The 32 T cell receptor beta chains listed next were all sequenced from one sample in a study of T cell responses to AZD1222 COVID-19 vaccine. The protocol was immunoSEQ multiplex PCR, while the TCRdb copy is restricted to in-frame clones and leaves out a portion. The sample records about 160,000 clones, 80% to 90% being singletons. The starting material was peripheral blood, obtained on day 0 of AZD1222 vaccination. Receptor source: an adult in good health.

The chain uses TRBV18 and TRBJ2-7, with no clear D. The germline V gene encodes CDR1 KGHSH and CDR2 LQKENI. The CDR3 has 17 residues. Deletions cut 2 bases from V and 2 bases from J, with 19 bases between. CDR3 nucleotides: TGTGCCAGCTCACCAGAATCCCAGAAGACCTTTCCCTACGAGCAGTACGTC. Amino acid sequence: CASSPESQKTFPYEQYV.

The V call is TRBV29-1, the J call TRBJ1-1, with D unclear. The CDR3 extends over 11 amino acids. Per germline, CDR1 SQVTM and CDR2 ANQGSEA. Between the trimmed V and J ends, which lost 6 bases and 5 bases, there was a span of 10 bases. The CDR3 DNA reads TGCAGCGTCGTTGGGGTTACTGAAGCTTTCTTT. As protein: CSVVGVTEAFF.

This clone has a single count. The chain recombines TRBV11-2 with TRBJ2-7; no clear D gene. CDR3 length equals 12 residues. CDR1 SGHAT and CDR2 FQNNGV come from the germline V gene. Trimming removed 3 bases from V and 3 bases from J, with 6 bases in between. The CDR3 DNA reads TGTGCCAGCAGCTTCAGCCTCTACGAGCAGTACTTC. Its protein product is CASSFSLYEQYF.

This chain joins TRBV6-5 and TRBJ1-1; D perhaps matches TRBD1 (5 bases). Germline-derived CDR1 and CDR2 are MNHEY and SVGAGI. The CDR3 length is 15 residues. V lost 2 bases to trimming and J lost 0 bases, with 10 bases between them. CDR3 DNA: TGTGCCAGCAGTTACGGGGGAGGTTTGAACACTGAAGCTTTCTTT. It is translated as CASSYGGGLNTEAFF.

The rearrangement joins TRBV5-1 to TRBJ2-3; 10 nucleotides agree with TRBD2. The J segment lost 5 bases and the V segment lost 3 bases, leaving 9 bases of the junction unmatched. Germline V gives CDR1 SGHRS, CDR2 YFSETQ. This CDR3 is built from 16 residues. The CDR3 protein is CASSSDLAGVGDTQYF. CDR3 DNA sequence: TGCGCCAGCAGCTCCGACCTAGCGGGGGTAGGAGATACGCAGTATTTT.

The genes are TRBV4-1 and TRBJ2-3, with D uncertain. CDR1 MGHRA and CDR2 YSYEKL come from the germline V gene. V was pared by 0 bases and J by 1 base, with 8 bases between. The CDR3 is 15 amino acids. This CDR3 reads CASSQDPGGTDTQYF. The CDR3, as DNA: TGCGCCAGCAGCCAAGATCCAGGTGGCACAGATACGCAGTATTTT.

The J gene is TRBJ1-2, the V gene TRBV20-1, with 11 bases fitting TRBD1. The CDR3 has 15 amino acids. Germline CDR1 is DFQATT and CDR2 is SNEGSKA (reference sequence). V lost 3 bases to trimming and J lost 7 bases; unmatched junction nucleotides: 10. The CDR3: CSASSLGQGDGGYTF. The CDR3 DNA sequence: TGCAGTGCTAGTAGCCTGGGACAGGGGGATGGTGGCTACACCTTC.

The chain employs TRBV3-1 (or the pseudogene TRBV3-2) and TRBJ2-5; tentative D call: TRBD1 (5 bases). The V end was cut by 0 bases, the J end by 1 base, with 12 bases between. The CDR3 loop spans 16 amino acids. Germline lookup yields CDR1 LGHDT and CDR2 YNNKEL (reference sequence). The CDR3 bases are TGTGCCAGCAGCCAAGATCAGGCCAGGGCCCAAGAGACCCAGTACTTC. The encoded protein is CASSQDQARAQETQYF.

This chain uses TRBV19 with TRBJ1-2; the D gene is possibly TRBD1 (5 bases). The germline gives CDR1 LNHDA, CDR2 SQIVND (reference sequence). V shed 8 bases and J shed 5 bases, with 30 bases lying between them. The CDR3 has 18 residues. The CDR3 nucleotides are TGTGCCAGTCATCACCAGGGATCGGACCCGGTGGGGATATATGGCTACACCTTC. This sequence encodes CASHHQGSDPVGIYGYTF.

The genes are TRBV27 and TRBJ2-7, with TRBD2 identical over 14 bases. After removal of 5 bases from V and 2 bases from J, the junction contained 5 bases not matched to a gene. Germline values: CDR1 MNHEY, CDR2 SMNVEV (reference sequence). The CDR3 has 16 amino acids. In DNA form, the CDR3 reads TGTGCCAGCAGTCCGGGACTAGCGGGGGAACCCTACGAGCAGTACTTC. The encoded protein is CASSPGLAGEPYEQYF.

The chain has TRBV6-1 and TRBJ1-2; D remains unclear. The CDR3 covers 12 residues. Looked up from germline, CDR1 is MNHNS and CDR2 is SASEGT. The V end was cut by 0 bases, the J end by 6 bases, with 5 bases between. The DNA for the CDR3 is TGTGCCAGCAGTGAAGCTGGGGATGGCTACACCTTC. Encoded protein: CASSEAGDGYTF.

The chain links TRBV11-2 to TRBJ1-6; D call uncertain. The CDR3 is 16 residues long. V lost 5 bases and J 6 bases, leaving 17 bases between the germline ends. The germline V gene encodes CDR1 SGHAT and CDR2 FQNNGV. DNA of the CDR3: TGTGCCAGCAGCGGAAGCCTTACAGCTTTTAATTCACCCCTCCACTTT. Amino acids: CASSGSLTAFNSPLHF.

This clone was observed once. The sample carries other DNA sequences with the same CDR3. The rearrangement joins TRBV7-8 to TRBJ1-2, with TRBD1 matching over 11 bases. The CDR3 extends over 19 amino acids. The V gene's germline CDR1 is SGHVS and CDR2 FQNEAQ. Trimming at V came to 1 base and at J to 4 bases, leaving 14 bases not matched to a gene. The CDR3 DNA is TGTGCCAGCAGCTTAGGGGGGGGGACAGGGGGTGAATGGGCCTATGGCTACACCTTC. Encoded protein: CASSLGGGTGGEWAYGYTF.

The chain employs TRBV28 and TRBJ2-5, with 8 nucleotides matching TRBD2. The ends lost 5 bases at V and 5 bases at J; junction bases unmatched: 7. CDR1 MDHEN and CDR2 SYDVKM come from the germline V gene. CDR3 size: 14 residues. CDR3 sequence (DNA): TGTGCCAGCAGTAACCCGGGGGGGGGTGAGACCCAGTACTTC. It is translated as CASSNPGGGETQYF. The variable domain in full, with the rest retrieved from reference TRBV28 and TRBJ2-5, is DVKVTQSSRYLVKRTGEKVFLECVQDMDHENMFWYRQDPGLGLRLIYFSYDVKMKEKGDIPEGYSVSREKKERFSLILESASTNQTSMYLCASSNPGGGETQYFGPGTRLLVL.

This clone has a single count. The chain recombines TRBV5-6 with TRBJ1-1, with 10 nucleotides matching TRBD1. CDR1 is SGHDT, CDR2 YYEEEE, per germline. Trimming at V came to 2 bases and at J to 6 bases, leaving 7 bases not matched to a gene. This CDR3 comprises 15 residues. CDR3 in DNA: TGTGCCAGCAGCTTACCGGGACAGGGGTTCGCTGAAGCTTTCTTT. As protein: CASSLPGQGFAEAFF.

The chain has TRBV7-9 and TRBJ2-1, with D hard to call. CDR3 length equals 12 residues. Germline CDR1 SEHNR, CDR2 FQNEAQ (reference sequence). V was cut by 1 base and J by 5 bases, with 3 bases left in between. The CDR3 here is CASSLVHNEQFF. The CDR3 DNA sequence: TGTGCCAGCAGCTTAGTTCACAATGAGCAGTTCTTC. Combining the CDR3 with reference TRBV7-9 and TRBJ2-1 gives the whole variable domain DTGVSQNPRHKITKRGQNVTFRCDPISEHNRLYWYRQTLGQGPEFLTYFQNEAQLEKSRLLSDRFSAERPKGSFSTLEIQRTEQGDSAMYLCASSLVHNEQFFGPGTRLTVL.

This clone was recorded once. V usage is TRBV19 and J usage is TRBJ1-1, with D perhaps TRBD1 (6 bases). Trimming took 3 bases from V and 1 from J, leaving 15 bases between them. This CDR3 is built from 16 residues. CDR1 is LNHDA and CDR2 is SQIVND in the germline V gene (reference sequence). CDR3 residues: CASSIGTRGGNTEAFF. The CDR3 DNA follows: TGTGCCAGTAGTATCGGAACCAGGGGAGGGAACACTGAAGCTTTCTTT.

The gene calls are TRBV7-3 and TRBJ1-3; D is unclear. Germline V gene data show CDR1 as SGHTA and CDR2 as FQGTGA. V lost 2 bases and J lost 0, with 11 bases in between. This CDR3 region has 16 residues. CDR3 coding DNA: TGTGCCAGCAGCTTAGAGAACCGCGGCTCTGGAAACACCATATATTTT. Translated, it gives CASSLENRGSGNTIYF.

J is TRBJ2-7 and V is TRBV5-4, with 7 bases aligning to TRBD1. Unmatched junction bases numbered 9, after V lost 1 base and J lost 5 bases. The CDR3 is 15 amino acids. Germline CDR1 is SGHNT and CDR2 is YYREEE (reference sequence). In nucleotides, the CDR3 is TGTGCCAGCAGCTTGATATATAACAGGGGCCACGAGCAGTACTTC. It yields the protein CASSLIYNRGHEQYF.

This rearrangement joins TRBV7-3 to TRBJ2-1, with D possibly called TRBD1 or TRBD2 (6 bases each). Germline V lookup: CDR1 SGHTA, CDR2 FQGTGA. CDR3 length equals 13 residues. Trimming cost V 4 bases and J 15 bases, with 19 bases left between them. The CDR3, as DNA: TGTGCCAGCAGCTCGGAGACGGGGGCCCGGCTGTTCTTC. Protein sequence: CASSSETGARLFF.

The V gene is TRBV15, the J gene TRBJ1-2; D is perhaps TRBD1 (6 bases). Germline CDR1 is LNHNV and CDR2 is YYDKDF (reference sequence). V was pared by 3 bases and J by 2 bases, with 10 bases between. The CDR3 is 14 amino acids. The CDR3, as DNA: TGTGCCACCAGCAGGGGGGCCGGGAACTATGGCTACACCTTC. It codes for CATSRGAGNYGYTF.

V is TRBV5-6 and J is TRBJ1-2; D perhaps matches TRBD1 (6 bases). This CDR3 has 12 residues. V lost 4 bases and J lost 8, with 12 bases in between. Germline CDR1 reads SGHDT; CDR2 reads YYEEEE. The CDR3 DNA follows: TGTGCCAGCAGCGTACAGGGTCAAGGCTACACCTTC. Protein: CASSVQGQGYTF.

The rearrangement links TRBV6-4 to TRBJ1-1; D is possibly TRBD1 (6 bases). Germline CDR1 reads MRHNA; CDR2 reads SNTAGT. CDR3 size: 13 residues. V dropped 6 bases and J dropped 1 base, with 9 bases sitting between them. The CDR3 loop is CASRTDRNTEAFF. Written as DNA, the CDR3 is TGTGCCAGCAGGACGGACAGGAACACTGAAGCTTTCTTT.

The CDR3 DNA reads as TGTGCCAGCAGCTTAGAACCAGGAAACCAGCCCCAGCATTTT. Translated: CASSLEPGNQPQHF. The chain joins TRBV11-2 to TRBJ1-5; no clear D gene. The V end was cut by 0 bases, the J end by 7 bases, with 10 bases between. Germline V gene lookup returns CDR1 SGHAT and CDR2 FQNNGV. The CDR3 is made up of 14 amino acids. Together with reference TRBV11-2 and TRBJ1-5, the CDR3 gives the full variable domain: EAGVAQSPRYKIIEKRQSVAFWCNPISGHATLYWYQQILGQGPKLLIQFQNNGVVDDSQLPKDRFSAERLKGVDSTLKIQPAKLEDSAVYLCASSLEPGNQPQHFGDGTRLSIL.

The rearrangement links TRBV3-1 (or the pseudogene TRBV3-2) to TRBJ2-7; the D gene is possibly TRBD1 (5 bases). Trimming shortened V by 4 bases and J by 0 bases, and 10 bases separated the two germline ends. Germline V gene data show CDR1 as LGHDT and CDR2 as YNNKEL (reference sequence). This CDR3 region has 14 residues. Here the CDR3 reads CASSLTGSSYEQYV. The DNA for the CDR3 is TGTGCCAGCAGCCTTACAGGAAGCTCCTACGAGCAGTACGTC.

This clone was seen a handful of times. The chain combines TRBV3-1 (or the pseudogene TRBV3-2) with TRBJ1-3; TRBD1 is a possible D gene (5 bases). Deletions cut 4 bases from V and 7 bases from J, with 17 bases between. Per germline, CDR1 LGHDT and CDR2 YNNKEL (reference sequence). This CDR3 has 15 amino acids. DNA of the CDR3: TGTGCCAGCAGCCCGACCGGGACGGTGGAGAACACCATATATTTT. This codes for CASSPTGTVENTIYF.

In its sample, this clone was seen a few times. V usage is TRBV27 and J usage is TRBJ1-4, with 8 positions matching TRBD1. Germline loops: CDR1 MNHEY, CDR2 SMNVEV (reference sequence). V shed 4 bases, J shed 8 bases, and the junction held 3 bases outside the gene matches. This CDR3 region has 13 residues. CDR3 amino acids: CASSWTGLEKLFF. Here the CDR3 DNA reads TGTGCCAGCAGTTGGACAGGGCTGGAAAAACTGTTTTTT. Filled out from reference TRBV27 and TRBJ1-4, the complete variable domain reads EAQVTQNPRYLITVTGKKLTVTCSQNMNHEYMSWYRQDPGLGLRQIYYSMNVEVTDKGDVPEGYKVSRKEKRNFPLILESPSPNQTSLYFCASSWTGLEKLFFGSGTQLSVL.

The rearrangement uses TRBV5-1 and TRBJ1-3, with a tentative D call TRBD1 (5 bases). This CDR3 comprises 15 residues. Germline lookup yields CDR1 SGHRS and CDR2 YFSETQ. V shed 0 bases and J shed 2 bases, with 9 bases lying between them. The CDR3 coding sequence is TGCGCCAGCAGCTTGGAACCGGGGCCTGGAAACACCATATATTTT. Encoded protein: CASSLEPGPGNTIYF.

The sample holds a few counts of this clone. The CDR3 coding sequence is TGTGCCAGCAGCGGACTAGCGGGAACCACAGATACGCAGTATTTT. Protein product: CASSGLAGTTDTQYF. J is TRBJ2-3 and V is TRBV2, with 12 bases that match TRBD2. V lost 6 bases, J lost 2 bases, and 3 bases stayed unmatched. Germline V gene lookup returns CDR1 SNHLY and CDR2 FYNNEI. CDR3 length: 15 amino acids.

The chain combines TRBV15 with TRBJ2-7; D possibly corresponds to TRBD1 (6 bases). With 0 bases removed from V and 6 bases from J, the gap between germline ends came to 24 bases. The germline gives CDR1 LNHNV, CDR2 YYDKDF (reference sequence). CDR3 length equals 18 residues. CDR3 sequence: CATSRDGPNGQGFREQYV. The DNA of the CDR3 is TGTGCCACCAGCAGAGATGGCCCAAACGGGCAGGGGTTTCGCGAGCAGTACGTC.

This clone was seen a handful of times. Sequence at one end of the junction differs from germline and may be a read error. V and J are TRBV7-7 and TRBJ2-5, with no clear D. This CDR3 comprises 16 residues. Germline CDR1 SSHAT, CDR2 FNYEAQ (reference sequence). The CDR3: CASSSGRMVSQETQYF. For the CDR3, the DNA is TGTGCTAGCAGCTCAGGCCGCATGGTGTCCCAAGAGACCCAGTACTTC.

V is TRBV15 and J is TRBJ1-5, with D possibly being TRBD1 (6 bases). CDR1 and CDR2 from the germline V gene are LNHNV and YYDKDF (reference sequence). Deletions cut 2 bases from V and 7 bases from J, with 9 bases between. This CDR3 has 13 residues. CDR3 residues: CATSRRGVQPQHF. The DNA of the CDR3 is TGTGCCACCAGCAGAAGGGGGGTACAGCCCCAGCATTTT. Drawing the rest from reference TRBV15 and TRBJ1-5, the complete variable domain is DAMVIQNPRYQVTQFGKPVTLSCSQTLNHNVMYWYQQKSSQAPKLLFHYYDKDFNNEADTPDNFQSRRPNTSFCFLDIRSPGLGDTAMYLCATSRRGVQPQHFGDGTRLSIL.